This T cell receptor beta chain stems from a study of ipilimumab plus nivolumab after autologous stem cell transplantation. This CDR3 spans 14 amino acids. V lost 5 bases and J 7 bases, leaving 14 bases between the germline ends. Germline V gene sequence: CDR1 MNHEY, CDR2 SVGAGI. This clone was seen more than once but under ten times. The data were produced by immunoSEQ multiplex PCR, yet TCRdb's version contains in-frame clones alone and is incomplete. The sample shows 15,000 to 20,000 clones, over 60% of them seen only once. The sample in question was PBMCs, obtained in a trial of ipilimumab plus nivolumab as post-transplant consolidation. The V gene is TRBV6-5, the J gene TRBJ2-2; possible D gene TRBD2, 6 bases. This TCR was sampled from a male donor with diffuse large B-cell lymphoma. The CDR3 sequence: CASSPGLVVGELFF. As DNA, the CDR3 is TGTGCCAGCAGTCCGGGACTGGTCGTCGGGGAGCTGTTTTTT.